The count of the clone carrying this T cell receptor (beta chain) is one. The data belong to a study of blood T cell repertoires in COVID-19. From germline, CDR1 is MNHEY and CDR2 SMNVEV (reference sequence). The CDR3 consists of 13 residues. Trimming cost V 2 bases and J 8 bases; bases outside gene matches: 5. Generated by immunoSEQ multiplex PCR, the TCRdb table keeps only in-frame clones and is missing some. The top ten clones hold about 5% of a sample with 75,000 or so clones, roughly 80% of them seen once. This TCR came from a man aged 55 to 69 with active or convalescent COVID-19. The sample comprised peripheral blood. V is TRBV27 and J is TRBJ1-2; 7 nucleotides match TRBD1. The CDR3 nucleotides are TGTGCCAGCAGTTTAGACAGGGTCGGCGGCTACACCTTC. Residues: CASSLDRVGGYTF.